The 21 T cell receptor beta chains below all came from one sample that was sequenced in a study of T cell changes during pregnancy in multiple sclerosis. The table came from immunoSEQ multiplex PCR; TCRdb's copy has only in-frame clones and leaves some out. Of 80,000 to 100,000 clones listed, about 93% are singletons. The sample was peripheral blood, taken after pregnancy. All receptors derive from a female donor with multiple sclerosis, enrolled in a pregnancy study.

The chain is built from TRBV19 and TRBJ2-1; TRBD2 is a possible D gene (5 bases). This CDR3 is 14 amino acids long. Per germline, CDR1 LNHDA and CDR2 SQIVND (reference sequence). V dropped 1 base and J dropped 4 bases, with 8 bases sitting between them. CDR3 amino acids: CASSIGSGYNEQFF. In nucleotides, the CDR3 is TGTGCCAGTAGTATAGGGTCGGGGTACAATGAGCAGTTCTTC. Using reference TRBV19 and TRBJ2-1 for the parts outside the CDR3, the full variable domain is DGGITQSPKYLFRKEGQNVTLSCEQNLNHDAMYWYRQDPGQGLRLIYYSQIVNDFQKGDIAEGYSVSREKKESFPLTVTSAQKNPTAFYLCASSIGSGYNEQFFGPGTRLTVL.

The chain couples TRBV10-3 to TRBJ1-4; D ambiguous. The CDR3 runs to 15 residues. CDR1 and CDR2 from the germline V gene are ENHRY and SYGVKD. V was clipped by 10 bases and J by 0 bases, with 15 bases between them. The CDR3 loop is CATRPTTTTNEKLFF. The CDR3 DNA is TGTGCCACCCGACCTACTACCACAACTAATGAAAAACTGTTTTTT.

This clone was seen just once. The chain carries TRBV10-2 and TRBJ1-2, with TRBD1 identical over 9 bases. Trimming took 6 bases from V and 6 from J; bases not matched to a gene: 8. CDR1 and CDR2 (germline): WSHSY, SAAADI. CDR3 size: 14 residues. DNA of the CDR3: TGCGCCAGCAGGACACAGGGGGCTCGCAATGGCTACACCTTC. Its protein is CASRTQGARNGYTF.

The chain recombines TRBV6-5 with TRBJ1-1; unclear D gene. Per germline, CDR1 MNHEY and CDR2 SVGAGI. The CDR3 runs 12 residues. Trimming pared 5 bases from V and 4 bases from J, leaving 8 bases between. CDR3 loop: CASSTGITEAFF. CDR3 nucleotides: TGTGCCAGCAGTACGGGGATCACTGAAGCTTTCTTT.

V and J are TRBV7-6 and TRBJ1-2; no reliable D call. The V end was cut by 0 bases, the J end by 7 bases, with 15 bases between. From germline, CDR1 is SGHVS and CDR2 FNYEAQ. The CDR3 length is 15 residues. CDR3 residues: CASSLAGVNSFGYTF. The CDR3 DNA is TGTGCCAGCAGCTTAGCCGGGGTGAACTCATTTGGCTACACCTTC. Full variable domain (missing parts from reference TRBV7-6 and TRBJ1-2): GAGVSQSPRYKVTKRGQDVALRCDPISGHVSLYWYRQALGQGPEFLTYFNYEAQQDKSGLPNDRFSAERPEGSISTLTIQRTEQRDSAMYRCASSLAGVNSFGYTFGSGTRLTVV.

The chain's CDR3 is CASSTPDRVGYNEQFF. The CDR3, as DNA: TGTGCCAGCAGCACTCCCGACAGGGTGGGTTACAATGAGCAGTTCTTC. The chain uses TRBV5-6 and TRBJ2-1, with 7 bases identical to TRBD1. The V and J ends lost 4 bases and 4 bases, in that order; junction bases with no gene match: 11. The CDR3 extends over 16 amino acids. Germline V gives CDR1 SGHDT, CDR2 YYEEEE.

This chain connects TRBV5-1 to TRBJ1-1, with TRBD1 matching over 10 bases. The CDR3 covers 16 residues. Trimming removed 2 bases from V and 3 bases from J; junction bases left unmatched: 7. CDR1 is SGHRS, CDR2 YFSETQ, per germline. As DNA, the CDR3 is TGCGCCAGCAGCTTCACGACAGGGGGCTTCGACACTGAAGCTTTCTTT. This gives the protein CASSFTTGGFDTEAFF.

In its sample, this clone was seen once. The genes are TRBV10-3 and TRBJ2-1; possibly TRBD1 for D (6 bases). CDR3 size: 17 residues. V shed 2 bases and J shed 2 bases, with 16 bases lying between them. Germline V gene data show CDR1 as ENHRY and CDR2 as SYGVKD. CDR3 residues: CAISELRQETTYNEQFF. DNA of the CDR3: TGTGCCATCAGTGAGCTTCGACAGGAGACTACCTACAATGAGCAGTTCTTC.

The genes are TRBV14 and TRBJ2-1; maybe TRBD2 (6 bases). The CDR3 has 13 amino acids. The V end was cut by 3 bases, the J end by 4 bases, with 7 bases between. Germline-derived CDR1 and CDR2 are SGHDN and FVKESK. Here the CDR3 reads CASSQGLYNEQFF. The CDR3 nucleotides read TGTGCCAGCAGCCAGGGACTTTACAATGAGCAGTTCTTC.

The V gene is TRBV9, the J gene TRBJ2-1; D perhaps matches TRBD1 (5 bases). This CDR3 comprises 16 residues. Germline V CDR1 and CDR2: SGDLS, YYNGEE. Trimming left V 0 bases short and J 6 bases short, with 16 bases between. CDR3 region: CASSVVQVPGPNEQFF. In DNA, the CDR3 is TGTGCCAGCAGCGTAGTACAGGTGCCTGGGCCCAATGAGCAGTTCTTC.

The CDR3 DNA is TGTGCCAGCTCACCCCAAGCCGTTGAGCAGTACTTC. It is translated as CASSPQAVEQYF. The rearrangement uses TRBV18 and TRBJ2-7; no reliable D call. Trimming cost V 3 bases and J 7 bases, with 10 bases left between them. This CDR3 is built from 12 residues. CDR1 is KGHSH and CDR2 is LQKENI in the germline V gene.

The CDR3: CASSLGAGGEQYF. Written as DNA, the CDR3 is TGTGCCAGCAGCTTAGGGGCAGGGGGCGAGCAGTACTTC. The V and J genes are TRBV7-2 and TRBJ2-7; TRBD1 matches at 7 bases. Germline loops: CDR1 SGHTA, CDR2 FQGNSA. The CDR3 runs 13 residues. After removal of 1 base from V and 6 bases from J, the junction contained 3 bases not matched to a gene. The full variable domain, rest sourced from reference TRBV7-2 and TRBJ2-7, is GAGVSQSPSNKVTEKGKDVELRCDPISGHTALYWYRQSLGQGLEFLIYFQGNSAPDKSGLPSDRFSAERTGGSVSTLTIQRTQQEDSAVYLCASSLGAGGEQYFGPGTRLTVT.

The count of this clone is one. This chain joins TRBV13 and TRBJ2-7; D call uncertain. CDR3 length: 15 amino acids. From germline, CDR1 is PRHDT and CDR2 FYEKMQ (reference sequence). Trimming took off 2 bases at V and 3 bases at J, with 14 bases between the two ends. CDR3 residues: CASSLITQPNYEQYF. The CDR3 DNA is TGTGCCAGCAGCTTAATCACACAGCCAAACTACGAGCAGTACTTC. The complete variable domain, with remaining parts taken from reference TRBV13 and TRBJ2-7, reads AAGVIQSPRHLIKEKRETATLKCYPIPRHDTVYWYQQGPGQDPQFLISFYEKMQSDKGSIPDRFSAQQFSDYHSELNMSSLELGDSALYFCASSLITQPNYEQYFGPGTRLTVT.

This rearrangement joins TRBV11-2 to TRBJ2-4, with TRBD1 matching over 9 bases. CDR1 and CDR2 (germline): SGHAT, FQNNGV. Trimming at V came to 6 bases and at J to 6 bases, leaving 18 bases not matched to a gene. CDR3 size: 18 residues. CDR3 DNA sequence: TGTGCCAGCAGGTCTCGGGACAGGGCGGGTTGGGAAGGAAACATTCAGTACTTC. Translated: CASRSRDRAGWEGNIQYF.

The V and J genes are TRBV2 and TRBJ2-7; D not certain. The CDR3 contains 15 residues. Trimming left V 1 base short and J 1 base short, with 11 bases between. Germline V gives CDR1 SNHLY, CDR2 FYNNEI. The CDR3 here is CASSEEEFGSYEQYF. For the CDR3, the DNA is TGTGCCAGCAGTGAAGAGGAGTTCGGGTCCTACGAGCAGTACTTC.

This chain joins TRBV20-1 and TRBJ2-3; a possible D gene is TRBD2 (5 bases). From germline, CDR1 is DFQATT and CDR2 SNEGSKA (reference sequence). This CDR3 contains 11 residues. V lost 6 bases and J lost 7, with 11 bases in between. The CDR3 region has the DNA TGCAGTGCACATCACGGGAATACGCAGTATTTT. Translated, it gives CSAHHGNTQYF.

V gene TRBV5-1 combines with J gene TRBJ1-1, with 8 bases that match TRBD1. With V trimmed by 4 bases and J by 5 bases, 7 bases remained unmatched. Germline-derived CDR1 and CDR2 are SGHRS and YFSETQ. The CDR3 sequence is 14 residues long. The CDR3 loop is CASSTRGRGTEAFF. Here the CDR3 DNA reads TGCGCCAGCAGCACCAGGGGGCGCGGGACTGAAGCTTTCTTT. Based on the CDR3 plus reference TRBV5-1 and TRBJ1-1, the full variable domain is KAGVTQTPRYLIKTRGQQVTLSCSPISGHRSVSWYQQTPGQGLQFLFEYFSETQRNKGNFPGRFSGRQFSNSRSEMNVSTLELGDSALYLCASSTRGRGTEAFFGQGTRLTVV.

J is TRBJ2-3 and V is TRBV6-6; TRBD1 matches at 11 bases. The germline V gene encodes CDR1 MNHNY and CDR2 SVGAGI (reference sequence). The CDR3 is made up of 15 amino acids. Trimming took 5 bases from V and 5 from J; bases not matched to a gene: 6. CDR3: CASSGQGAAKDTQYF. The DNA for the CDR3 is TGTGCCAGCAGTGGACAGGGGGCGGCGAAAGATACGCAGTATTTT.

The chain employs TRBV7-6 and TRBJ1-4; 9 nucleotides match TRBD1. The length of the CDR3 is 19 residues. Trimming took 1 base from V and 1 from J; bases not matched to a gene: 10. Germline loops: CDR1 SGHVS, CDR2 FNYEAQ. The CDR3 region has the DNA TGTGCCAGCAGCTTAGTACAGGGGGCCTCGGTTCGAACTAATGAAAAACTGTTTTTT. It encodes CASSLVQGASVRTNEKLFF.

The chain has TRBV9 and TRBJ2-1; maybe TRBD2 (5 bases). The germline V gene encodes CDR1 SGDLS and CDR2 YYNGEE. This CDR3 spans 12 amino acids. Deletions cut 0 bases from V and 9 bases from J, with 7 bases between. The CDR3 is CASSVGGAEQFF. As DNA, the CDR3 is TGTGCCAGCAGCGTAGGGGGAGCTGAGCAGTTCTTC.

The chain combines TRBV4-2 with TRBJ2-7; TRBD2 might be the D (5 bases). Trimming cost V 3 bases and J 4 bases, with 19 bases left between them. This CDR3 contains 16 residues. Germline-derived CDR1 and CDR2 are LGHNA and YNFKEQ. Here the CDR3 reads CASSHPRQDSEYEQYF. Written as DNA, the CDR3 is TGTGCCAGCAGCCATCCCCGGCAGGACTCAGAATACGAGCAGTACTTC.